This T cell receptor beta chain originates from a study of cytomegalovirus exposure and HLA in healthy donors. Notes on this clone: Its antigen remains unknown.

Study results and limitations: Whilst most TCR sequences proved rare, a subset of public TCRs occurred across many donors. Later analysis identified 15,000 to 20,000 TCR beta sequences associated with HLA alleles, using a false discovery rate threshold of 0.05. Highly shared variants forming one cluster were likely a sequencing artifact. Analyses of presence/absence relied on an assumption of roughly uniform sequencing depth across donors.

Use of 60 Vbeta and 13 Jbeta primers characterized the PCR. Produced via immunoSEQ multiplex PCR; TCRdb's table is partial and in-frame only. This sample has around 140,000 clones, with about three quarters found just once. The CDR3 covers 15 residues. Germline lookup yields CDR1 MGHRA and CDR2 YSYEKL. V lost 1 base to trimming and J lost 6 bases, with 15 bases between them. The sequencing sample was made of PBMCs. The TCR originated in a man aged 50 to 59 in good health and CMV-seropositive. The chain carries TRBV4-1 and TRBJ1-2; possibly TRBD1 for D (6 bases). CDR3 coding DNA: TGCGCCAGCAGCCAAGTAGGCAAGGACAGAAATGGCTACACCTTC. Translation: CASSQVGKDRNGYTF.